A single sample is the source of the 25 T cell receptor beta chains below, sequenced in a study of beta chain features in type 1 diabetes. Expressed TCRB transcripts were sequenced because the isolated RNA had all been reverse transcribed beforehand. Measured with immunoSEQ multiplex PCR; TCRdb has only the in-frame clones, and not every one. Here the sample spans 860,000 or so clones, roughly 15% being singletons. Sequenced material: naive CD4+ T cells from blood. Receptors were obtained from a young woman in good health.

This clone has only a few counts. V gene TRBV5-1 combines with J gene TRBJ2-1, with D unresolved. Trimming stripped 0 bases from V and 0 bases from J, with 16 bases between. The germline gives CDR1 SGHRS, CDR2 YFSETQ. The CDR3 consists of 18 residues. CDR3 residues: CASSLEAAPWGSYNEQFF. The CDR3 DNA reads TGCGCCAGCAGCTTGGAGGCAGCACCTTGGGGCTCCTACAATGAGCAGTTCTTC.

The chain combines TRBV15 with TRBJ2-7, with 9 nucleotides matching TRBD1. Trimming removed 3 bases from V and 4 bases from J; junction bases left unmatched: 10. Germline V CDR1 and CDR2: LNHNV, YYDKDF (reference sequence). The CDR3 has 16 amino acids. The CDR3, as DNA: TGTGCCACCAGCAGCCAAGGACAGGGGTTTGGGTACGAGCAGTACTTC. Translated: CATSSQGQGFGYEQYF.

In its sample, this clone was seen a few times. This chain uses TRBV19 with TRBJ2-3; D remains unclear. The V gene's germline CDR1 is LNHDA and CDR2 SQIVND (reference sequence). The CDR3 extends over 15 amino acids. The germline V and J ends were trimmed by 8 bases and 0 bases, with 15 bases remaining between them. This chain's CDR3 is CASGPDGLSTDTQYF. The CDR3 bases are TGTGCCAGTGGCCCGGACGGTCTTAGCACAGATACGCAGTATTTT. The full variable domain, its missing parts supplied by reference TRBV19 and TRBJ2-3, is DGGITQSPKYLFRKEGQNVTLSCEQNLNHDAMYWYRQDPGQGLRLIYYSQIVNDFQKGDIAEGYSVSREKKESFPLTVTSAQKNPTAFYLCASGPDGLSTDTQYFGPGTRLTVL.

The chain joins TRBV2 to TRBJ1-1; D remains unclear. Germline V gene sequence: CDR1 SNHLY, CDR2 FYNNEI. V dropped 7 bases and J dropped 3 bases, with 18 bases sitting between them. This CDR3 has 15 residues. CDR3 bases: TGTGCCAGCAAATCAAGGGTGGCAGAATACACTGAAGCTTTCTTT. This translates into CASKSRVAEYTEAFF.

This clone was observed a handful of times. The chain couples TRBV19 to TRBJ1-5, with TRBD1 matching 12 bases. J lost 6 bases, V lost 8 bases, and 8 bases had no gene match. The germline gives CDR1 LNHDA, CDR2 SQIVND (reference sequence). CDR3 length: 15 residues. The CDR3 nucleotides read TGTGCCAGTCGGGACAGGGGGCGGCCCGGTCAGCCCCAGCATTTT. Amino acids: CASRDRGRPGQPQHF.

This clone appeared a few times. The genes are TRBV7-9 and TRBJ2-3; 9 bases line up with TRBD2. The CDR3 totals 18 residues. Germline V gene lookup returns CDR1 SEHNR and CDR2 FQNEAQ (reference sequence). The V gene end was trimmed by 7 bases and the J gene end by 0 bases; junction bases not matched to a gene: 14. The CDR3 nucleotides read TGTGCCAGCATCGATTTAGCGGGAGCAACCCAAAGCACAGATACGCAGTATTTT. Translated, it gives CASIDLAGATQSTDTQYF.

This chain links TRBV12-5 with TRBJ2-3; 12 bases agree with TRBD2. The CDR3 spans 15 residues. J gave up 3 bases and V 5 bases, and 3 bases lay outside the gene matches. CDR1 is LGHNT, CDR2 FRNRAP, per germline. The DNA for the CDR3 is TGTGCTAGTGGTACTGGACTAGCGGGGACAGATACGCAGTATTTT. This sequence encodes CASGTGLAGTDTQYF. The full variable domain, its missing parts supplied by reference TRBV12-5 and TRBJ2-3, is DARVTQTPRHKVTEMGQEVTMRCQPILGHNTVFWYRQTMMQGLELLAYFRNRAPLDDSGMPKDRFSAEMPDATLATLKIQPSEPRDSAVYFCASGTGLAGTDTQYFGPGTRLTVL.

This chain joins TRBV27 and TRBJ2-3, with 9 nucleotides matching TRBD1. Germline-derived CDR1 and CDR2 are MNHEY and SMNVEV (reference sequence). The CDR3 runs 13 residues. Trimming took 8 bases from V and 2 from J; bases not matched to a gene: 2. The CDR3 DNA reads as TGTGCCAGCCGGGACAGGGCCACAGATACGCAGTATTTT. Protein sequence: CASRDRATDTQYF.

The chain employs TRBV10-3 and TRBJ1-5; D perhaps matches TRBD1 (5 bases). Germline lookup yields CDR1 ENHRY and CDR2 SYGVKD. The CDR3 is made up of 15 amino acids. V was trimmed by 0 bases and J by 7 bases, leaving 13 bases between them. CDR3 coding DNA: TGTGCCATCAGTGAGTCTGGAGGGGCCGGACAGCCCCAGCATTTT. Its protein is CAISESGGAGQPQHF.

Details on this clone: Within the sample, other DNA sequences also encode this same CDR3. The chain is built from TRBV19 and TRBJ1-5; 9 bases map to TRBD1. V was clipped by 3 bases and J by 5 bases; unmatched bases: 2. The germline V gene has CDR1 LNHDA and CDR2 SQIVND (reference sequence). The CDR3 totals 14 residues. The CDR3 here is CASSIDRGYQPQHF. The DNA for the CDR3 is TGTGCCAGTAGTATCGACAGGGGGTATCAGCCCCAGCATTTT.

This clone was seen many times. This sequence joins TRBV5-4 and TRBJ2-2; 8 bases agree with TRBD1. J lost 10 bases, V lost 0 bases, and 14 bases had no gene match. CDR1 SGHNT and CDR2 YYREEE come from the germline V gene (reference sequence). The CDR3 contains 17 residues. DNA of the CDR3: TGTGCCAGCAGCTTGGGGACAGGGCGTATCGGCCCCTCGGAGCTGTTTTTT. Its protein product is CASSLGTGRIGPSELFF.

This clone was picked up a small number of times. The chain combines TRBV18 with TRBJ2-7, with a weak D call TRBD2 (5 bases). The CDR3 is made up of 15 amino acids. Germline V CDR1 and CDR2: KGHSH, LQKENI. V was trimmed by 3 bases and J by 0 bases, leaving 12 bases between them. CDR3 amino acids: CASSPRDMSSYEQYF. For the CDR3, the DNA is TGTGCCAGCTCACCGAGGGATATGAGCTCCTACGAGCAGTACTTC.

This sequence joins TRBV4-3 and TRBJ2-1; 7 bases align to TRBD1. The CDR3 loop spans 15 amino acids. Germline V gene lookup returns CDR1 LGHNA and CDR2 YSLEER. V was pared by 4 bases and J by 7 bases, with 10 bases of the junction left unmatched. The DNA for the CDR3 is TGCGCCAGCAGCCCCAAGTCCACAGGGGAGAATGAGCAGTTCTTC. This gives the protein CASSPKSTGENEQFF.

A few counts support this clone. The rearrangement uses TRBV5-4 and TRBJ2-7; 9 nucleotides match TRBD1. There are 15 residues in the CDR3. Trimming took 4 bases from V and 2 from J; bases not matched to a gene: 7. CDR1 SGHNT and CDR2 YYREEE come from the germline V gene (reference sequence). CDR3 DNA sequence: TGTGCCAGCAGCAGCTCCGGGACAGGGACCTACGAGCAGTACTTC. Residues: CASSSSGTGTYEQYF.

The rearrangement uses TRBV11-1 and TRBJ2-7, with no clear D. The V end lost 3 bases, the J end lost 5 bases, and 8 bases lay between the germline ends. CDR1 and CDR2 (germline): SGHAT, FQDESV (reference sequence). This CDR3 contains 12 residues. CDR3 DNA sequence: TGTGCCAGCAGCTTGGGGTGGCACGAGCAGTACTTC. Residues: CASSLGWHEQYF.

The V call is TRBV5-6, the J call TRBJ2-7, with 9 bases fitting TRBD1. This CDR3 has 16 amino acids. Trimming at V came to 4 bases and at J to 4 bases, leaving 12 bases not matched to a gene. From germline, CDR1 is SGHDT and CDR2 YYEEEE. CDR3 sequence reads: CASSTTGGTLGYEQYF. CDR3 sequence (DNA): TGTGCCAGCAGCACGACAGGGGGGACGCTGGGTTACGAGCAGTACTTC.

V gene TRBV15 combines with J gene TRBJ1-5; D remains ambiguous. Germline V gene sequence: CDR1 LNHNV, CDR2 YYDKDF (reference sequence). The CDR3 runs 15 residues. The ends were cut back, 0 bases at V and 0 bases at J, with 6 bases in the middle. CDR3 loop: CATSREVYSNQPQHF. The CDR3 DNA sequence: TGTGCCACCAGCAGAGAAGTCTATAGCAATCAGCCCCAGCATTTT.

V is TRBV6-5 and J is TRBJ1-2, with D possibly TRBD1 on 5 matching bases. This CDR3 is built from 14 residues. Germline V gives CDR1 MNHEY, CDR2 SVGAGI. The V gene lost 7 bases and the J gene lost 1 base, with 13 bases spanning the gap. CDR3 residues: CASIRDGLNYGYTF. The CDR3 bases are TGTGCCAGCATAAGGGACGGGCTTAACTATGGCTACACCTTC.

This clone was counted between two and nine times. CDR3 in amino acids: CASSTGTGSFTGELFF. CDR3 sequence (DNA): TGTGCCAGTAGTACGGGGACAGGGAGTTTCACCGGGGAGCTGTTTTTT. The rearrangement joins TRBV19 to TRBJ2-2; 9 bases align to TRBD1. From germline, CDR1 is LNHDA and CDR2 SQIVND (reference sequence). The CDR3 contains 16 residues. J lost 4 bases, V lost 4 bases, and 7 bases had no gene match.

In its sample, this clone was seen a few times. The genes are TRBV20-1 and TRBJ2-7; D not resolved. Germline V gene lookup returns CDR1 DFQATT and CDR2 SNEGSKA (reference sequence). CDR3 length equals 11 residues. V lost 3 bases and J 4 bases, leaving 7 bases between the germline ends. CDR3 protein: CSAREKYEQYF. The CDR3 DNA is TGCAGTGCTAGGGAGAAGTACGAGCAGTACTTC.

As concerns this clone: Other DNA sequences in this specimen translate into the identical CDR3. This chain joins TRBV20-1 and TRBJ2-1; no clear D. Trimming left V 5 bases short and J 0 bases short, with 2 bases between. The CDR3 covers 11 residues. Germline V lookup: CDR1 DFQATT, CDR2 SNEGSKA (reference sequence). The CDR3 sequence: CSAASYNEQFF. As DNA, the CDR3 is TGCAGTGCTGCCTCCTACAATGAGCAGTTCTTC.

The chain is built from TRBV6-5 and TRBJ1-2, with D unclear. Germline CDR1 and CDR2: MNHEY and SVGAGI. The CDR3 is 15 amino acids. V was clipped by 6 bases and J by 7 bases, with 21 bases between them. CDR3 coding DNA: TGTGCCAGCAGATCCATGACCGGGGTTCATACTGGCTACACCTTC. This sequence encodes CASRSMTGVHTGYTF.

In this sample, this clone turned up a few times. The chain recombines TRBV2 with TRBJ2-5; D is undetermined. Germline V gene data show CDR1 as SNHLY and CDR2 as FYNNEI. The V end was cut by 5 bases, the J end by 0 bases, with 4 bases between. This CDR3 spans 12 amino acids. CDR3 region: CASSHYQETQYF. The CDR3 coding sequence is TGTGCCAGCAGTCACTACCAAGAGACCCAGTACTTC.

This clone came up a few times. V and J are TRBV4-2 and TRBJ2-7; D ambiguous. Deletions cut 5 bases from V and 5 bases from J, with 10 bases between. The V gene's germline CDR1 is LGHNA and CDR2 YNFKEQ. The CDR3 extends over 12 amino acids. The CDR3 region has the DNA TGTGCCAGCAGCTCCCTCGTCCACGAGCAGTACTTC. The encoded protein is CASSSLVHEQYF.

Concerning this clone itself: The germline gene is not matched at one end of the junction; a read error may be the cause. The chain uses TRBV28 and TRBJ1-5; TRBD1 matches at 9 bases. The CDR3 contains 13 residues. The germline V gene has CDR1 MDHEN and CDR2 SYDVKM. The CDR3 sequence is CASRQGVNHPQHF. In DNA, the CDR3 is TGTGCCAGTAGACAGGGGGTAAATCACCCCCAGCATTTT.